Following are 26 T cell receptor beta chains from one sample sequenced in a study of cytomegalovirus exposure and HLA in healthy donors. The PCR ran on 60 Vbeta and 13 Jbeta primers. Clones were sequenced by immunoSEQ multiplex PCR, and TCRdb holds only the in-frame ones, with some missing. The sample has around 190,000 clones. The specimen was PBMCs. The receptors shown here come from a woman aged 30 to 39 in good health and CMV-seropositive.

V and J are TRBV30 and TRBJ2-5, with 7 bases aligning to TRBD1. Germline trimming cut 3 bases from V and 4 bases from J; bases unmatched to any gene: 14. Germline CDR1 and CDR2: GTSNPN and SVGIG (reference sequence). The CDR3 totals 16 residues. The CDR3 DNA follows: TGTGCCTGGAGCTCTACCGGGACAGCCTTACGAGAGACCCAGTACTTC. This sequence encodes CAWSSTGTALRETQYF.

The chain is built from TRBV5-1 and TRBJ2-3; 7 positions match TRBD2. There are 15 residues in the CDR3. CDR1 and CDR2 (germline): SGHRS, YFSETQ. Unmatched junction bases numbered 3, after V lost 2 bases and J lost 0 bases. The CDR3 nucleotides are TGCGCCAGCAGCTTACTAGCGAAGAGCACAGATACGCAGTATTTT. Encoded protein: CASSLLAKSTDTQYF.

The chain recombines TRBV4-2 with TRBJ2-3; 10 bases align to TRBD2. This CDR3 comprises 17 residues. The V gene's germline CDR1 is LGHNA and CDR2 YNFKEQ. The J segment lost 2 bases and the V segment lost 0 bases, leaving 5 bases of the junction unmatched. This chain's CDR3 is CASSQERAGGPTDTQYF. The CDR3 nucleotides read TGTGCCAGCAGCCAAGAAAGAGCGGGGGGGCCCACAGATACGCAGTATTTT.

The chain is built from TRBV7-9 and TRBJ1-1, with 7 bases aligning to TRBD1. Trimming at V came to 4 bases and at J to 0 bases, leaving 5 bases not matched to a gene. CDR3 length: 15 amino acids. Germline values: CDR1 SEHNR, CDR2 FQNEAQ (reference sequence). The CDR3 reads CASSSPTGMNTEAFF. CDR3 DNA: TGTGCCAGCAGCTCCCCGACAGGGATGAACACTGAAGCTTTCTTT.

This chain links TRBV7-8 with TRBJ2-3; 7 bases align to TRBD2. The V gene's germline CDR1 is SGHVS and CDR2 FQNEAQ. After removal of 6 bases from V and 2 bases from J, the junction contained 11 bases not matched to a gene. This CDR3 comprises 16 residues. CDR3 protein: CASSSFLAVLTDTQYF. The CDR3 coding sequence is TGTGCCAGCAGTTCATTTCTAGCGGTACTCACAGATACGCAGTATTTT.

The chain is built from TRBV7-9 and TRBJ2-5; 11 bases fit TRBD1. The J call may be mistaken, given a closer DNA end match to TRBJ2-7. The germline V gene has CDR1 SEHNR and CDR2 FQNEAQ (reference sequence). CDR3 length equals 16 residues. Written as DNA, the CDR3 is TGTGCCAGCAGCGCATCCGGGACAGGGGGACCCTACGAGCAGTACTTC. Amino acids: CASSASGTGGPYEQYF.

As regards this clone: At one end, the junction sequence differs from germline, possibly due to a read error. The chain is built from TRBV10-2 and TRBJ2-7; the match to TRBD2 covers 8 bases. CDR3 length: 16 amino acids. Germline-derived CDR1 and CDR2 are WSHSY and SAAADI. CDR3 loop: CASSESTGGPSHEQYF. The CDR3, as DNA: TGCGCCAGCAGTGAGTCGACGGGAGGGCCCTCCCACGAGCAGTACTTC.

In DNA form, the CDR3 reads TGTGCCAGCAGCCCAGACAGGGAAACCTACGAGCAGTACTTC. It encodes CASSPDRETYEQYF. The chain carries TRBV7-2 and TRBJ2-5; 7 bases map to TRBD1. The J call could be wrong; TRBJ2-7 is a better fit for the DNA end. The CDR3 spans 14 residues. CDR1 and CDR2 (germline): SGHTA, FQGNSA.

The chain has TRBV15 and TRBJ2-5, with 12 nucleotides matching TRBD2. The CDR3 has 16 residues. Per the germline V gene, CDR1 is LNHNV and CDR2 is YYDKDF (reference sequence). V shed 3 bases and J 4 bases; nucleotides not matched to a gene: 6. The CDR3 reads CATSSRTSGMGETQYF. The CDR3 bases are TGTGCCACCAGCAGTCGGACTAGCGGGATGGGAGAGACCCAGTACTTC.

The V call is TRBV6-6, the J call TRBJ1-2; possibly TRBD1 for D (5 bases). V dropped 0 bases and J dropped 1 base, with 12 bases sitting between them. The germline V gene encodes CDR1 MNHNY and CDR2 SVGAGI (reference sequence). The CDR3 totals 16 residues. CDR3 in DNA: TGTGCCAGCAGTTACTCGAGGGGCGGGAATAACTATGGCTACACCTTC. This codes for CASSYSRGGNNYGYTF.

CDR3 region: CASSLGDSIYGYTF. The CDR3 coding sequence is TGTGCCAGCAGCTTAGGGGACAGCATCTATGGCTACACCTTC. This sequence joins TRBV13 and TRBJ1-2; maybe TRBD1 (6 bases). The germline V and J ends were trimmed by 0 bases and 4 bases, with 9 bases remaining between them. This CDR3 spans 14 amino acids. Germline V lookup: CDR1 PRHDT, CDR2 FYEKMQ (reference sequence).

V is TRBV27 and J is TRBJ2-7; 8 bases map to TRBD2. This CDR3 is built from 13 residues. Germline CDR1 reads MNHEY; CDR2 reads SMNVEV (reference sequence). V shed 3 bases, J shed 4 bases, and the junction held 2 bases outside the gene matches. CDR3 DNA sequence: TGTGCCAGCAGTTTGGGCGGGGGGTACGAGCAGTACTTC. Translating gives CASSLGGGYEQYF.

The chain employs TRBV9 and TRBJ2-1; D is possibly TRBD1 (5 bases). In germline, CDR1 is SGDLS, CDR2 YYNGEE. V was cut by 0 bases and J by 6 bases, with 7 bases left in between. CDR3 length: 13 amino acids. The CDR3 nucleotides read TGTGCCAGCAGCGTAGCAGGGATCAATGAGCAGTTCTTC. Residues: CASSVAGINEQFF. Complete variable domain (other parts from reference TRBV9 and TRBJ2-1): DSGVTQTPKHLITATGQRVTLRCSPRSGDLSVYWYQQSLDQGLQFLIQYYNGEERAKGNILERFSAQQFPDLHSELNLSSLELGDSALYFCASSVAGINEQFFGPGTRLTVL.

The rearrangement joins TRBV5-1 to TRBJ2-7; TRBD2 aligns across 10 bases. Germline loops: CDR1 SGHRS, CDR2 YFSETQ. After removal of 4 bases from V and 3 bases from J, the junction contained 1 base not matched to a gene. This CDR3 comprises 13 residues. CDR3 sequence: CASSEREGYEQYF. CDR3 nucleotides: TGCGCCAGCAGCGAGCGGGAGGGCTACGAGCAGTACTTC.

This chain joins TRBV9 and TRBJ2-2, with TRBD2 matching over 7 bases. Unmatched junction bases numbered 6, after V lost 7 bases and J lost 0 bases. CDR3 length: 15 amino acids. In germline, CDR1 is SGDLS, CDR2 YYNGEE. CDR3 region: CASGNGLANTGELFF. In DNA, the CDR3 is TGTGCCAGCGGAAATGGACTAGCGAACACCGGGGAGCTGTTTTTT. Looking up the rest from reference TRBV9 and TRBJ2-2 gives the full variable domain: DSGVTQTPKHLITATGQRVTLRCSPRSGDLSVYWYQQSLDQGLQFLIQYYNGEERAKGNILERFSAQQFPDLHSELNLSSLELGDSALYFCASGNGLANTGELFFGEGSRLTVL.

The chain couples TRBV2 to TRBJ1-2, with D possibly TRBD1 on 6 matching bases. From germline, CDR1 is SNHLY and CDR2 FYNNEI. This CDR3 contains 12 residues. The ends were cut back, 1 base at V and 7 bases at J, with 7 bases in the middle. The CDR3: CASSEEGGGYTF. CDR3 DNA: TGTGCCAGCAGTGAAGAAGGGGGTGGCTACACCTTC.

The chain carries TRBV7-7 and TRBJ1-6, with D perhaps TRBD1 (5 bases). Germline V gives CDR1 SSHAT, CDR2 FNYEAQ (reference sequence). The ends were cut back, 5 bases at V and 0 bases at J, with 14 bases in the middle. This CDR3 comprises 17 residues. In DNA, the CDR3 is TGTGCCAGCAGCCCGGAAAGGGGTTACTCCTATAATTCACCCCTCCACTTT. It is translated as CASSPERGYSYNSPLHF.

The chain combines TRBV7-8 with TRBJ2-3; D is unresolved. Germline values: CDR1 SGHVS, CDR2 FQNEAQ. This CDR3 has 18 residues. V dropped 6 bases and J dropped 1 base, with 23 bases sitting between them. DNA for the CDR3: TGTGCCAGCAGATACCTTATTCGGTCAGGCTCCGGCACAGATACGCAGTATTTT. This gives the protein CASRYLIRSGSGTDTQYF.

The V gene is TRBV5-1, the J gene TRBJ1-4; possibly TRBD1 for D (5 bases). CDR1 and CDR2 (germline): SGHRS, YFSETQ. V lost 1 base and J lost 5, with 15 bases in between. The CDR3 runs 16 residues. Here the CDR3 DNA reads TGCGCCAGCAGCTTGTTGGGGCAGGGAGGGAATGAAAAACTGTTTTTT. This sequence encodes CASSLLGQGGNEKLFF.

The chain joins TRBV5-4 to TRBJ1-2; 7 nucleotides agree with TRBD1. Unmatched junction bases numbered 10, after V lost 3 bases and J lost 8 bases. In germline, CDR1 is SGHNT, CDR2 YYREEE (reference sequence). The CDR3 length is 14 residues. The CDR3 DNA reads TGTGCCAGCAGCTCAGGACAGGCGATGGGGGGCTACACCTTC. It specifies CASSSGQAMGGYTF.

V usage is TRBV7-9 and J usage is TRBJ2-7; 11 bases match TRBD1. Germline trimming cut 3 bases from V and 6 bases from J; bases unmatched to any gene: 1. Germline V gene data show CDR1 as SEHNR and CDR2 as FQNEAQ (reference sequence). The CDR3 contains 13 residues. The CDR3 is CASSLGTGGEQYF. The CDR3 DNA follows: TGTGCCAGCAGCTTGGGGACAGGGGGCGAGCAGTACTTC. Filled out from reference TRBV7-9 and TRBJ2-7, the complete variable domain reads DTGVSQNPRHKITKRGQNVTFRCDPISEHNRLYWYRQTLGQGPEFLTYFQNEAQLEKSRLLSDRFSAERPKGSFSTLEIQRTEQGDSAMYLCASSLGTGGEQYFGPGTRLTVT.

Of note for this clone: A junction end diverges from the germline sequence, so it may reflect a read error. The V and J genes are TRBV2 and TRBJ2-1; D perhaps matches TRBD1 (6 bases). This CDR3 comprises 13 residues. CDR1 is SNHLY and CDR2 is FYNNEI in the germline V gene. CDR3 sequence: CASSEYVGAGVLF. CDR3 in DNA: TGTGCCAGCAGTGAATACGTCGGGGCAGGGGTGCTCTTC.

This chain joins TRBV6-1 and TRBJ2-3, with 9 nucleotides matching TRBD2. Germline V CDR1 and CDR2: MNHNS, SASEGT. The CDR3 contains 16 residues. V gave up 3 bases and J gave up 3 bases; unmatched junction bases: 7. The CDR3 spells CASSEYSSGATDTQYF. The CDR3 coding sequence is TGTGCCAGCAGTGAGTACTCTAGCGGGGCTACAGATACGCAGTATTTT.

The rearrangement links TRBV6-1 to TRBJ2-7; 10 positions match TRBD1. Germline trimming cut 4 bases from V and 7 bases from J; bases unmatched to any gene: 7. CDR1 is MNHNS and CDR2 is SASEGT in the germline V gene. CDR3 length: 14 residues. This chain's CDR3 is CASSVSGTGEEQYF. The DNA for the CDR3 is TGTGCCAGCAGTGTCTCCGGGACAGGGGAAGAGCAGTACTTC.

This chain links TRBV5-6 with TRBJ2-7, with D possibly matching TRBD1 (5 bases). Trimming took off 5 bases at V and 4 bases at J, with 10 bases between the two ends. The length of the CDR3 is 12 residues. CDR1 is SGHDT and CDR2 is YYEEEE in the germline V gene. CDR3 region: CASSEQDYEQYF. The DNA of the CDR3 is TGTGCCAGCAGTGAACAGGATTACGAGCAGTACTTC.

Here the CDR3 reads CASSSTPGELFF. The CDR3 nucleotides are TGTGCCAGCAGCTCCACTCCCGGGGAGCTGTTTTTT. The gene calls are TRBV7-2 and TRBJ2-2; no reliable D call. Germline values: CDR1 SGHTA, CDR2 FQGNSA. The CDR3 consists of 12 residues. V dropped 4 bases and J dropped 6 bases, with 6 bases sitting between them.